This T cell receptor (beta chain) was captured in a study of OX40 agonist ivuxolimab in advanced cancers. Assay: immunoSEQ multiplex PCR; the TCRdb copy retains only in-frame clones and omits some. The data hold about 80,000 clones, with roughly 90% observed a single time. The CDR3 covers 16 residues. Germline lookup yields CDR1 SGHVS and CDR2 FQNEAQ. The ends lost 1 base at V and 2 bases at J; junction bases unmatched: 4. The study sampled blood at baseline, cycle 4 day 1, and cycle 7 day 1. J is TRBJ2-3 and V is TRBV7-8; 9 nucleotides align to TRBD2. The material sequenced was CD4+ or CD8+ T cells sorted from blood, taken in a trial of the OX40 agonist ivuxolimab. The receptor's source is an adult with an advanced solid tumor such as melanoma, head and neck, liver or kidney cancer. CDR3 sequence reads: CASSLGLAGNTDTQYF. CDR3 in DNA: TGTGCCAGCAGCTTAGGCCTAGCGGGGAACACAGATACGCAGTATTTT.